This TCR beta chain was captured in a study of Tregs in tolerant kidney transplant recipients. This CDR3 comprises 15 residues. Germline lookup yields CDR1 SGDLS and CDR2 YYNGEE. J lost 3 bases, V lost 0 bases, and 5 bases had no gene match. Findings of the study overall: Biological reproducibility was not directly addressed, but technical replication error appeared minimal.

Sequencing used immunoSEQ multiplex PCR; TCRdb keeps in-frame clones, though not all of them. The sample lists about 240,000 clones; about 80% were seen once. The sample holds a few counts of this clone. Its antigen remains unknown. This sequence joins TRBV9 and TRBJ1-1; 7 bases match TRBD1. Sequencing input: CD4+ T cells from blood. The origin of this receptor is a human donor in good health. For the CDR3, the DNA is TGTGCCAGCAGCGTAGGACAGGGTGGGTACACTGAAGCTTTCTTT. Its translation: CASSVGQGGYTEAFF.